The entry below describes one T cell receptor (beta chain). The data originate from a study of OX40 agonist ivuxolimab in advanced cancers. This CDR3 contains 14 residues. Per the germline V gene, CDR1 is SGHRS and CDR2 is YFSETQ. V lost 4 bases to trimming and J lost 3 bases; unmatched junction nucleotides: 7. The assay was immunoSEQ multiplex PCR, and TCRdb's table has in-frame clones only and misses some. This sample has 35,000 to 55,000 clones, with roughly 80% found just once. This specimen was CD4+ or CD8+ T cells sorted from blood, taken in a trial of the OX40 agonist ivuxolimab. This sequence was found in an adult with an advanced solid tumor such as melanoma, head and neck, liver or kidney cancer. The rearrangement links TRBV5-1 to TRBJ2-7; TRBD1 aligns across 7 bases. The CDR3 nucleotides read TGCGCCAGCAGCCCCGGGACAGTTGACTACGAGCAGTACTTC. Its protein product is CASSPGTVDYEQYF.